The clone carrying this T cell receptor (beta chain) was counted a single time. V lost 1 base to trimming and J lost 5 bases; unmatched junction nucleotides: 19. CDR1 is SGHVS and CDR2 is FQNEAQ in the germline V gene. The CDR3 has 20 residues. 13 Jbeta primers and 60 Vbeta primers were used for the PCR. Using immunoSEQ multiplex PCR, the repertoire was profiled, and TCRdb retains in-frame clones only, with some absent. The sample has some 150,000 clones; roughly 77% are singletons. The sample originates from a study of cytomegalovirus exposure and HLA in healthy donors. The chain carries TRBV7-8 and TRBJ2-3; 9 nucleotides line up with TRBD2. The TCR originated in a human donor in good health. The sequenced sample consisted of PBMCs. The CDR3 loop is CASSLVPFSGGRIGKDTQYF. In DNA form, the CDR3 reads TGTGCCAGCAGCTTAGTCCCCTTTAGCGGGGGCCGGATCGGGAAAGATACGCAGTATTTT.